One and the same sample provided the 28 T cell receptor beta chains below, sequenced in a study of blood T cell repertoires in COVID-19. Clones were read by immunoSEQ multiplex PCR, and TCRdb kept only the in-frame ones, dropping some. The sample has some 260,000 clones; 70% to 90% are singletons. The sequenced material came from peripheral blood. The source is a woman aged 40 to 50 who had recovered from COVID-19.

V and J are TRBV10-1 and TRBJ2-1, with 13 bases matching TRBD2. The CDR3 loop spans 16 amino acids. Germline lookup yields CDR1 WNHNN and CDR2 SYGVQD (reference sequence). The junction had 9 bases not matched to a gene; V was cut back by 3 bases and J by 10 bases. CDR3 amino acids: CASSDMGLAGPREQFF. DNA for the CDR3: TGCGCCAGCAGTGATATGGGACTAGCGGGACCAAGGGAGCAGTTCTTC.

V and J are TRBV3-1 (or the pseudogene TRBV3-2) and TRBJ1-6; D might be TRBD1 (5 bases). Trimming took 5 bases from V and 4 from J, leaving 9 bases between them. Germline V lookup: CDR1 LGHDT, CDR2 YNNKEL (reference sequence). The CDR3 runs 14 residues. This CDR3 is CASSATGYNSPLHF. In nucleotides, the CDR3 is TGTGCCAGCAGCGCAACAGGATATAATTCACCCCTCCACTTT.

The chain combines TRBV19 with TRBJ1-2; 8 bases are shared with TRBD1. Germline values: CDR1 LNHDA, CDR2 SQIVND (reference sequence). CDR3 size: 13 residues. The V segment lost 6 bases and the J segment 4 bases; nucleotides outside the gene matches: 4. In nucleotides, the CDR3 is TGTGCCAGTAGCCCGGACAGGGCCTATGGCTACACCTTC. Translation: CASSPDRAYGYTF.

The V and J genes are TRBV21-1 and TRBJ2-6; TRBD1 is the table's D call, not checked against the DNA. TRBV21-1 represents a pseudogene. This CDR3 comprises 19 residues. The CDR3 here is CASSKTFGTESSGANVLTF. CDR3 DNA sequence: TGTGCCAGCAGCAAAACTTTCGGGACAGAAAGCTCTGGGGCCAACGTCCTGACTTTC.

DNA for the CDR3: TGTGCCAGCAGTAGGGGGGGGTCCCCTGCTGGAAACACCATATATTTT. This sequence encodes CASSRGGSPAGNTIYF. The chain is built from TRBV28 and TRBJ1-3, with D possibly matching TRBD1 (6 bases). The CDR3 has 16 residues. Per the germline V gene, CDR1 is MDHEN and CDR2 is SYDVKM. The ends were cut back, 5 bases at V and 2 bases at J, with 16 bases in the middle.

The chain recombines TRBV25-1 with TRBJ2-3; maybe TRBD1 (5 bases). V lost 0 bases and J lost 2, with 6 bases in between. CDR3 length: 14 residues. Germline CDR1 MGHDK, CDR2 SYGVNS. The CDR3 region is CASSEYRATDTQYF. The DNA of the CDR3 is TGTGCCAGCAGTGAATACAGGGCCACAGATACGCAGTATTTT.

This chain uses TRBV2 with TRBJ2-6, with 10 bases that match TRBD1. The CDR3 length is 17 residues. Germline V gene data show CDR1 as SNHLY and CDR2 as FYNNEI. V trimming: 7 bases; J trimming: 0 bases; junction bases outside the gene matches: 6. The CDR3 DNA sequence: TGTGCCAGCAAGGAGACAGGGGGCCTCTCTGGGGCCAACGTCCTGACTTTC. It encodes CASKETGGLSGANVLTF.

The V call is TRBV7-9, the J call TRBJ1-3, with TRBD1 matching over 7 bases. The germline V gene encodes CDR1 SEHNR and CDR2 FQNEAQ (reference sequence). V shed 5 bases, J shed 4 bases, and the junction held 5 bases outside the gene matches. This CDR3 comprises 14 residues. The CDR3 DNA sequence: TGTGCCAGCAGCCAAACAGGGGTAGGAAACACCATATATTTT. Residues: CASSQTGVGNTIYF.

The genes are TRBV5-1 and TRBJ2-1; no clear D. From germline, CDR1 is SGHRS and CDR2 YFSETQ. The CDR3 extends over 14 amino acids. Trimming took off 6 bases at V and 1 base at J, with 11 bases between the two ends. The CDR3 region is CASTDPRSYNEQFF. CDR3 coding DNA: TGCGCCAGCACCGACCCTAGGTCCTACAATGAGCAGTTCTTC.

This clone was observed a single time. The chain carries TRBV19 and TRBJ2-1; TRBD2 matches 13 bases. Germline CDR1 reads LNHDA; CDR2 reads SQIVND (reference sequence). The J segment lost 4 bases and the V segment lost 5 bases, leaving 2 bases of the junction unmatched. The CDR3 covers 15 residues. CDR3 region: CASSWTSGSYNEQFF. The CDR3 bases are TGTGCCAGTAGTTGGACTAGCGGGAGTTACAATGAGCAGTTCTTC.

This rearrangement joins TRBV14 to TRBJ2-5; 11 bases are a match to TRBD2. Germline CDR1 is SGHDN and CDR2 is FVKESK. This CDR3 comprises 17 residues. J was trimmed by 5 bases and V by 0 bases; bases with no gene match: 8. Written as DNA, the CDR3 is TGTGCCAGCAGCCAAGATTTTAGCGGGGGGGCCCAGGAGACCCAGTACTTC. Protein: CASSQDFSGGAQETQYF.

This clone appeared once. J is TRBJ2-2 and V is TRBV2; 10 bases are shared with TRBD1. The CDR3 is 17 residues long. Germline loops: CDR1 SNHLY, CDR2 FYNNEI. With V trimmed by 3 bases and J by 10 bases, 14 bases remained unmatched. The CDR3 region is CASSDLFRGQGYEELFF. CDR3 DNA sequence: TGTGCCAGCAGTGACCTTTTTAGGGGACAGGGGTATGAGGAGCTGTTTTTT.

V and J are TRBV6-2 or TRBV6-3 and TRBJ2-7; maybe TRBD1 (6 bases). CDR3 length: 16 amino acids. Germline V CDR1 and CDR2: MNHEY, SVGEGT. V dropped 6 bases and J dropped 0 bases, with 18 bases sitting between them. The CDR3 DNA follows: TGTGCCAGCAGCCCCTTAGGACAGCTGACCTCCTACGAGCAGTACTTC. It yields the protein CASSPLGQLTSYEQYF.

The rearrangement uses TRBV2 and TRBJ2-2; 8 bases align to TRBD1. The CDR3 contains 14 residues. CDR1 is SNHLY, CDR2 FYNNEI, per germline. J lost 1 base, V lost 6 bases, and 1 base had no gene match. DNA of the CDR3: TGTGCCAGCAGCGGACAGGGGAACACCGGGGAGCTGTTTTTT. Translation gives CASSGQGNTGELFF.

The rearrangement links TRBV15 to TRBJ2-5; TRBD1 matches at 9 bases. J was trimmed by 5 bases and V by 0 bases; bases with no gene match: 1. The CDR3 length is 14 residues. CDR1 LNHNV and CDR2 YYDKDF come from the germline V gene (reference sequence). The CDR3 reads CATSREDRGETQYF. The DNA for the CDR3 is TGTGCCACCAGCAGAGAAGACAGGGGGGAGACCCAGTACTTC.

V and J are TRBV6-1 and TRBJ2-5; unclear D gene. V lost 4 bases, J lost 4 bases, and 25 bases lay in between. This CDR3 region has 18 residues. Germline V gene sequence: CDR1 MNHNS, CDR2 SASEGT. The CDR3 spells CASSVLNPRMGERETQYF. Here the CDR3 DNA reads TGTGCCAGCAGTGTCCTCAACCCCAGAATGGGTGAGCGAGAGACCCAGTACTTC.

The genes are TRBV24-1 and TRBJ2-6, with D possibly being TRBD2 (6 bases). Germline V gene lookup returns CDR1 KGHDR and CDR2 SFDVKD. The CDR3 contains 18 residues. V was trimmed by 5 bases and J by 0 bases, leaving 16 bases between them. The CDR3 protein is CATSGRIGGASGANVLTF. The DNA for the CDR3 is TGTGCCACCAGTGGACGGATCGGAGGGGCCTCTGGGGCCAACGTCCTGACTTTC.

The V gene is TRBV6-5, the J gene TRBJ2-2, with 10 positions matching TRBD1. The length of the CDR3 is 16 residues. J lost 2 bases, V lost 0 bases, and 0 bases had no gene match. Germline V gene data show CDR1 as MNHEY and CDR2 as SVGAGI. CDR3 nucleotide sequence: TGTGCCAGCAGTTACTCGACAGGGGGCAACACCGGGGAGCTGTTTTTT. Translation: CASSYSTGGNTGELFF.

This clone was observed a handful of times. This sequence joins TRBV27 and TRBJ2-7, with 7 bases identical to TRBD2. Looked up from germline, CDR1 is MNHEY and CDR2 is SMNVEV (reference sequence). The CDR3 is 14 amino acids. V lost 5 bases to trimming and J lost 6 bases; unmatched junction nucleotides: 10. CDR3 nucleotides: TGTGCCAGCAGTCAATGGGGGGGTGGCGGCGAGCAGTACTTC. It translates to CASSQWGGGGEQYF.

In nucleotides, the CDR3 is TGTGCCAGCAGTCGACGTACAGGGCCCCAGCATTTT. Translating it yields CASSRRTGPQHF. The gene calls are TRBV6-5 and TRBJ1-5, with D possibly being TRBD1 (5 bases). CDR3 length: 12 residues. Trimming pared 5 bases from V and 9 bases from J, leaving 11 bases between. Germline loops: CDR1 MNHEY, CDR2 SVGAGI.

The chain employs TRBV7-9 and TRBJ2-1; TRBD2 agrees at 14 bases. The CDR3 has 19 amino acids. With V trimmed by 5 bases and J by 7 bases, 16 bases remained unmatched. From germline, CDR1 is SEHNR and CDR2 FQNEAQ (reference sequence). The CDR3 loop reads CASSPHPVSGTSGSNEQFF. Written as DNA, the CDR3 is TGTGCCAGCAGCCCCCATCCGGTATCCGGGACTAGCGGGAGTAATGAGCAGTTCTTC.

The CDR3 region is CASSPLAGEGLNTQYF. The CDR3 DNA is TGTGCCAGTAGTCCCCTAGCGGGAGAGGGTTTGAATACGCAGTATTTT. The chain carries TRBV19 and TRBJ2-3, with TRBD2 matching 10 bases. Germline trimming cut 5 bases from V and 7 bases from J; bases unmatched to any gene: 12. The CDR3 totals 16 residues. CDR1 and CDR2 (germline): LNHDA, SQIVND (reference sequence). The whole variable domain, filled in from reference TRBV19 and TRBJ2-3, reads DGGITQSPKYLFRKEGQNVTLSCEQNLNHDAMYWYRQDPGQGLRLIYYSQIVNDFQKGDIAEGYSVSREKKESFPLTVTSAQKNPTAFYLCASSPLAGEGLNTQYFGPGTRLTVL.

The chain couples TRBV7-9 to TRBJ2-3; 10 nucleotides line up with TRBD2. Trimming at V came to 0 bases and at J to 4 bases, leaving 13 bases not matched to a gene. Per germline, CDR1 SEHNR and CDR2 FQNEAQ (reference sequence). The CDR3 covers 19 residues. CDR3 coding DNA: TGTGCCAGCAGCTTAGCAGGGCGGGCTAGCGGGAGTCGAGCAGATACGCAGTATTTT. Protein product: CASSLAGRASGSRADTQYF.

This chain joins TRBV7-3 and TRBJ2-3; D is unresolved. The ends were cut back, 4 bases at V and 8 bases at J, with 13 bases in the middle. The CDR3 is 13 amino acids. Germline CDR1 and CDR2: SGHTA and FQGTGA. DNA for the CDR3: TGTGCCAGCAGCTCGCCCCAGTCCGCTACGCAGTATTTT. Translating it yields CASSSPQSATQYF.

This chain connects TRBV7-2 to TRBJ2-5; 11 bases match TRBD2. From germline, CDR1 is SGHTA and CDR2 FQGNSA. This CDR3 is 15 amino acids long. J was trimmed by 7 bases and V by 6 bases; bases with no gene match: 10. The CDR3 nucleotides read TGTGCCAGCAGATCCGGGACTAGCGGCCTAGGGACCCAGTACTTC. This sequence encodes CASRSGTSGLGTQYF.

The rearrangement links TRBV3-1 (or the pseudogene TRBV3-2) to TRBJ2-1; 7 bases are shared with TRBD2. The CDR3 spans 15 residues. Germline CDR1 LGHDT, CDR2 YNNKEL (reference sequence). J was trimmed by 2 bases and V by 4 bases; bases with no gene match: 5. The CDR3, as DNA: TGTGCCAGCAGCCTGCGGGAGATTCCCTACAATGAGCAGTTCTTC. Its translation is CASSLREIPYNEQFF.

In DNA form, the CDR3 reads TGTGCCAGCAGCTACTCCGACGGGATCTATGGCTACACCTTC. Its protein product is CASSYSDGIYGYTF. The V gene is TRBV7-9, the J gene TRBJ1-2; D gene ambiguous. CDR3 length: 14 residues. Germline CDR1 SEHNR, CDR2 FQNEAQ (reference sequence). Trimming took 4 bases from V and 4 from J, leaving 13 bases between them.

This clone came up once. V and J are TRBV28 and TRBJ1-5; D not certain. Trimming cost V 6 bases and J 7 bases, with 10 bases left between them. In germline, CDR1 is MDHEN, CDR2 SYDVKM. The CDR3 loop spans 12 amino acids. CDR3 amino acids: CASSTIWQPQHF. CDR3 DNA sequence: TGTGCCAGCAGCACAATATGGCAGCCCCAGCATTTT.